Presented here are 22 T cell receptor beta chains from one specimen sequenced in a study of PD-L1 blockade in urothelial cancer. Time point indicated: pretreatment peripheral blood. Only in-frame clones appear in the TCRdb table, and some are missing; sequencing was by immunoSEQ multiplex PCR. The table has over 35,000 clones, around 85% seen once. The starting material was PBMCs, obtained around atezolizumab (anti-PD-L1) treatment. The receptor source for this set is an elderly man with urothelial cancer.

The chain is built from TRBV6-1 and TRBJ2-7; 15 bases are a match to TRBD2. This CDR3 is 14 amino acids long. The V gene's germline CDR1 is MNHNS and CDR2 SASEGT. The V segment lost 7 bases and the J segment 4 bases; nucleotides outside the gene matches: 2. CDR3 DNA sequence: TGTGCCAGCACCGGACTAGCGGGAGGGTACGAGCAGTACTTC. Its protein product is CASTGLAGGYEQYF.

The chain carries TRBV28 and TRBJ1-5, with 7 positions matching TRBD1. CDR3 size: 14 residues. Germline CDR1 is MDHEN and CDR2 is SYDVKM. The J segment lost 3 bases and the V segment lost 6 bases, leaving 5 bases of the junction unmatched. The CDR3 reads CASRGGTVNQPQHF. The CDR3 coding sequence is TGTGCCAGCAGAGGGGGGACAGTCAATCAGCCCCAGCATTTT. Together with reference TRBV28 and TRBJ1-5, the CDR3 gives the full variable domain: DVKVTQSSRYLVKRTGEKVFLECVQDMDHENMFWYRQDPGLGLRLIYFSYDVKMKEKGDIPEGYSVSREKKERFSLILESASTNQTSMYLCASRGGTVNQPQHFGDGTRLSIL.

The chain combines TRBV19 with TRBJ2-7; D unresolved. In germline, CDR1 is LNHDA, CDR2 SQIVND (reference sequence). The V gene lost 6 bases and the J gene lost 9 bases, with 18 bases spanning the gap. The CDR3 extends over 13 amino acids. CDR3 DNA: TGTGCCAGTAGAGGATCTGGTTTTTCGGGGCAGTACTTC. Encoded protein: CASRGSGFSGQYF.

The CDR3 region is CASSSNSGGLTEAFF. The CDR3 DNA reads as TGTGCCAGCAGTTCAAACTCAGGGGGTCTTACTGAAGCTTTCTTT. The J gene is TRBJ1-1, the V gene TRBV6-5; 7 bases are a match to TRBD1. After removal of 4 bases from V and 5 bases from J, the junction contained 10 bases not matched to a gene. CDR3 length equals 15 residues. Germline V lookup: CDR1 MNHEY, CDR2 SVGAGI.

This clone was detected a few times. The chain combines TRBV5-1 with TRBJ2-7; 7 bases line up with TRBD2. The J segment lost 7 bases and the V segment lost 0 bases, leaving 10 bases of the junction unmatched. The germline gives CDR1 SGHRS, CDR2 YFSETQ. The CDR3 spans 15 residues. In DNA form, the CDR3 reads TGCGCCAGCAGCTTGGAGGGCGGGAGCTCTCGAGAGCAGTACTTC. Its translation is CASSLEGGSSREQYF.

This chain connects TRBV30 to TRBJ1-1, with 11 bases aligning to TRBD1. Trimming cost V 2 bases and J 12 bases; bases outside gene matches: 5. In germline, CDR1 is GTSNPN, CDR2 SVGIG (reference sequence). The CDR3 loop spans 12 amino acids. The CDR3 region is CAWSRTGGLSFF. The CDR3 DNA reads TGTGCCTGGAGTCGGACAGGGGGCTTGTCTTTCTTT. Filled out from reference TRBV30 and TRBJ1-1, the complete variable domain reads SQTIHQWPATLVQPVGSPLSLECTVEGTSNPNLYWYRQAAGRGLQLLFYSVGIGQISSEVPQNLSASRPQDRQFILSSKKLLLSDSGFYLCAWSRTGGLSFFGQGTRLTVV.

The J gene is TRBJ2-5, the V gene TRBV10-3; the D is unclear. This CDR3 has 14 residues. Between the trimmed V and J ends, which lost 0 bases and 2 bases, there was a span of 7 bases. Germline V gene lookup returns CDR1 ENHRY and CDR2 SYGVKD. CDR3 residues: CAISESTVQETQYF. The CDR3 DNA reads TGTGCCATCAGTGAGTCCACAGTTCAAGAGACCCAGTACTTC.

The chain uses TRBV7-8 and TRBJ2-2; D unresolved. V lost 3 bases and J lost 7, with 9 bases in between. The CDR3 consists of 13 residues. The germline gives CDR1 SGHVS, CDR2 FQNEAQ. CDR3 in DNA: TGTGCCAGCAGCTTCGGTTTCGACGGGGAGCTGTTTTTT. This translates into CASSFGFDGELFF.

This chain uses TRBV6-1 with TRBJ1-2; 7 bases are shared with TRBD1. This CDR3 has 15 amino acids. The J segment lost 2 bases and the V segment lost 2 bases, leaving 5 bases of the junction unmatched. Germline CDR1 and CDR2: MNHNS and SASEGT. The CDR3 DNA reads TGTGCCAGCAGTGAAAGGGCAGGGGGAAACTATGGCTACACCTTC. Encoded protein: CASSERAGGNYGYTF.

V and J are TRBV10-3 and TRBJ2-7, with 10 nucleotides matching TRBD1. CDR1 is ENHRY, CDR2 SYGVKD, per germline. The trim removed 6 bases at V and 1 base at J, leaving 6 bases unmatched. The CDR3 has 15 residues. The CDR3, as DNA: TGTGCCATCAGGGAACCGGGACAGGGGTCCTACGAGCAGTACTTC. Its translation: CAIREPGQGSYEQYF.

The chain joins TRBV5-6 to TRBJ2-3; weak D call: TRBD2 (7 bases). V lost 2 bases, J lost 4 bases, and 11 bases lay in between. CDR1 is SGHDT, CDR2 YYEEEE, per germline. The CDR3 loop spans 14 amino acids. CDR3 coding DNA: TGTGCCAGCAGCTTAGGGGGGGCGGCAGATACGCAGTATTTT. Translation gives CASSLGGAADTQYF.

The rearrangement joins TRBV19 to TRBJ1-2; possibly TRBD1 for D (6 bases). Germline V gene lookup returns CDR1 LNHDA and CDR2 SQIVND (reference sequence). Trimming removed 5 bases from V and 7 bases from J, with 20 bases in between. The CDR3 extends over 15 amino acids. The CDR3 bases are TGTGCCAGTAGTCAAAAACCTGGACAGACTGGTGGCTACACCTTC. Its protein is CASSQKPGQTGGYTF.

The chain links TRBV28 to TRBJ2-7, with 7 bases fitting TRBD1. The V segment lost 5 bases and the J segment 5 bases; nucleotides outside the gene matches: 18. The V gene's germline CDR1 is MDHEN and CDR2 SYDVKM. CDR3 length: 17 residues. CDR3 region: CASSPHLRGAGGNEQYF. CDR3 DNA sequence: TGTGCCAGCAGTCCCCACCTTCGAGGGGCAGGGGGAAACGAGCAGTACTTC.

On this clone itself: The same CDR3 also results from other DNA sequences found in this sample. The V gene is TRBV19, the J gene TRBJ2-5, with D tentatively TRBD1 (5 bases). Trimming removed 3 bases from V and 5 bases from J, with 13 bases in between. Germline-derived CDR1 and CDR2 are LNHDA and SQIVND (reference sequence). The CDR3 sequence is 14 residues long. DNA of the CDR3: TGTGCCAGTAGTATGGTCCAGGGCCAGGAGACCCAGTACTTC. It translates to CASSMVQGQETQYF. The variable domain in full, with the rest retrieved from reference TRBV19 and TRBJ2-5, is DGGITQSPKYLFRKEGQNVTLSCEQNLNHDAMYWYRQDPGQGLRLIYYSQIVNDFQKGDIAEGYSVSREKKESFPLTVTSAQKNPTAFYLCASSMVQGQETQYFGPGTRLLVL.

The rearrangement joins TRBV25-1 to TRBJ1-2; D unclear. The germline V gene encodes CDR1 MGHDK and CDR2 SYGVNS. V dropped 6 bases and J dropped 8 bases, with 10 bases sitting between them. The CDR3 spans 11 residues. The CDR3 coding sequence is TGTGCCAGCAGGGCGTTCGGGGGCTACACCTTC. The encoded protein is CASRAFGGYTF.

In the case of this clone: Since the CDR3 does not end with the conserved phenylalanine or tryptophan, this likely comes from a read error. The limits of the CDR3 on the DNA are not certain, so only TCRdb's listed CDR3 is given. This CDR3 reads CASSEGLAGAEPI. The chain has TRBV6-1 and TRBJ2-7; the table names TRBD2, a call not compared with the DNA. Germline V lookup: CDR1 MNHNS, CDR2 SASEGT. The CDR3 is 13 residues long, counting both termini.

The genes are TRBV7-9 and TRBJ1-2; D unresolved. Looked up from germline, CDR1 is SEHNR and CDR2 is FQNEAQ (reference sequence). With 1 base removed from V and 6 bases from J, the gap between germline ends came to 12 bases. CDR3 length: 14 residues. The CDR3 DNA reads as TGTGCCAGCAGCTTAGACTACGGATACCATGGCTACACCTTC. This encodes CASSLDYGYHGYTF.

The chain joins TRBV4-1 to TRBJ2-2, with 7 bases aligning to TRBD2. V lost 4 bases and J lost 7; bases outside the gene matches: 12. Per the germline V gene, CDR1 is MGHRA and CDR2 is YSYEKL. CDR3 length: 16 amino acids. The CDR3: CASSRLSGVFGGELFF. The DNA of the CDR3 is TGCGCCAGCAGCCGCCTAAGCGGGGTTTTTGGCGGGGAGCTGTTTTTT.

This sequence joins TRBV10-3 and TRBJ2-2; 8 positions agree with TRBD2. V lost 2 bases and J lost 5; bases outside the gene matches: 4. The CDR3 loop spans 15 amino acids. The germline V gene encodes CDR1 ENHRY and CDR2 SYGVKD. This CDR3 is CAISEGLAVTGELFF. CDR3 sequence (DNA): TGTGCCATCAGTGAGGGACTAGCCGTAACCGGGGAGCTGTTTTTT.

Only one count was recorded for this clone. The chain carries TRBV6-1 and TRBJ2-5; D remains ambiguous. Germline V gene data show CDR1 as MNHNS and CDR2 as SASEGT. V lost 3 bases and J lost 5, with 4 bases in between. The CDR3 runs to 11 residues. The CDR3 bases are TGTGCCAGCAGTGATCGGGAGACCCAGTACTTC. Its translation is CASSDRETQYF.

In this sample, this clone turned up once. V is TRBV5-1 and J is TRBJ2-5; D might be TRBD2 (6 bases). The CDR3 has 15 residues. Trimming removed 4 bases at V and 1 base at J, with 14 bases between. CDR1 and CDR2 (germline): SGHRS, YFSETQ. The CDR3 DNA is TGCGCCAGCAGCCCGGGGGATAGGACCCAAGAGACCCAGTACTTC. Translation gives CASSPGDRTQETQYF.

The CDR3: CASSATGTGGSYTF. The CDR3, as DNA: TGTGCCAGCAGTGCCACCGGGACAGGGGGCTCCTACACCTTC. The chain links TRBV6-4 to TRBJ1-2; 12 nucleotides line up with TRBD1. Looked up from germline, CDR1 is MRHNA and CDR2 is SNTAGT. The CDR3 runs to 14 residues. The ends lost 4 bases at V and 10 bases at J; junction bases unmatched: 7.